This TCR beta chain was found in a study of T cell responses to AZD1222 COVID-19 vaccine. In the study overall: Second-dose schedules of about 4 or about 12 weeks were combined.

Study results and caveats: Baseline testing showed seropositivity in only six or seven AZD1222 recipients. Donors skewed white British and female; clonal diversity was possibly underestimated. Unmutated variant regions are reportedly targeted by nearly half of spike-specific TCRs.

Worth noting for this clone: Its antigen is currently unknown.

TCRdb's copy holds only in-frame clones and misses some; the assay was immunoSEQ multiplex PCR. The profile shows 80,000 to 90,000 clones, roughly nine tenths of them singletons. This CDR3 spans 17 amino acids. J was trimmed by 8 bases and V by 1 base; bases with no gene match: 15. CDR1 is SGHTS, CDR2 YDEGEE, per germline. The chain joins TRBV5-8 to TRBJ1-2, with 9 bases matching TRBD1. This TCR was recovered from an adult in good health. Sequenced here: peripheral blood, sampled on day 0 of AZD1222 vaccination. The chain's CDR3 is CASSLKQGASMTGGYTF. Written as DNA, the CDR3 is TGTGCCAGCAGCTTGAAACAGGGGGCGTCGATGACGGGGGGCTACACCTTC. Variable domain in full (rest from reference TRBV5-8 and TRBJ1-2): EAGVTQSPTHLIKTRGQQATLRCSPISGHTSVYWYQQALGLGLQFLLWYDEGEERNRGNFPPRFSGRQFPNYSSELNVNALELEDSALYLCASSLKQGASMTGGYTFGSGTRLTVV.